This is a list of T cell receptor beta chains from one sample in a study of blood T cell repertoires in COVID-19. Clones were read by immunoSEQ multiplex PCR, and TCRdb kept only the in-frame ones, dropping some. The sample lists 150,000 to 200,000 clones; about 81% were seen once. Sequencing was performed on peripheral blood. Every receptor here comes from a man aged 55 to 70 with active or convalescent COVID-19. Both conserved end residues are part of each CDR3. A D gene is named only where the DNA matches it firmly. Part of the rows lack a size; the others show once, few, many or a class for expanded clones.

CDR3 DNA	CDR3 protein	D gene	V gene	J gene	clone size
TGTGCCAGCAGCTTATCCACCGACAGATCTTACGAGCAGTACTTC	CASSLSTDRSYEQYF	-	TRBV7-8	TRBJ2-7	-
TGTGCCAGCTCACCGACTAGCGGGCAACAAGAGACCCAGTACTTC	CASSPTSGQQETQYF	TRBD2	TRBV18	TRBJ2-5	-
TGTGCCAGCAAATCCCGGGACAGGGCTACCTACGAGCAGTACTTC	CASKSRDRATYEQYF	TRBD1	TRBV27	TRBJ2-7	-
TGCGCCAGCAGTCCTAGACTAGAGCGCGACGAGCAGTACTTC	CASSPRLERDEQYF	-	TRBV5-1	TRBJ2-7	few
TGTGCCAGCAGCTCTACAGGGGTATGGGGCAATCAGCCCCAGCATTTT	CASSSTGVWGNQPQHF	TRBD1	TRBV7-8	TRBJ1-5	-
TGTGCCAGCAGTGACAGGGGTACTGAAGCTTTCTTT	CASSDRGTEAFF	-	TRBV6-4	TRBJ1-1	once
TGTGCCAGTAGTTCACAGTCCTATGGCTACACCTTC	CASSSQSYGYTF	-	TRBV19	TRBJ1-2	-
TGTGCCAGTAGTACCCCGGGACAGGGGAAGTATGGCTACACCTTC	CASSTPGQGKYGYTF	TRBD1	TRBV19	TRBJ1-2	-
TGTGCCATCAGTGGAGCCGGGACAGGGGCCACTGAAGCTTTCTTT	CAISGAGTGATEAFF	TRBD1	TRBV10-3	TRBJ1-1	-
TGTGCCAGCAGATCAGCCCCCGGGACAGGGGAAGAGACCCAGTACTTC	CASRSAPGTGEETQYF	TRBD1	TRBV7-9	TRBJ2-5	-
TGTGCCAGCAGTTACCACGGTGGTAACTATGGCTACACCTTC	CASSYHGGNYGYTF	-	TRBV6-5	TRBJ1-2	few
TGTGCCAGCAGACCTAGAGGGGGAAATCAGCCCCAGCATTTT	CASRPRGGNQPQHF	-	TRBV2	TRBJ1-5	-
TGTGCCAGCAGTGACGTAGCGGGGGGGCAAGATACGCAGTATTTT	CASSDVAGGQDTQYF	TRBD2	TRBV6-4	TRBJ2-3	-
TGCAGCGTTGCCAGTGTGGTGACAGGGGGATACGAGCAGTACTTC	CSVASVVTGGYEQYF	TRBD1	TRBV29-1	TRBJ2-7	once
TGTGCCAGCAGTGCCGGACAGGCTAGCACAGATACGCAGTATTTT	CASSAGQASTDTQYF	TRBD1	TRBV2	TRBJ2-3	-
TGCGCCAGCAGCGCGACAGGGGCGGTTGGAAACACCATATATTTT	CASSATGAVGNTIYF	TRBD1	TRBV5-1	TRBJ1-3	-
TGTGCCAGCAGTCTGGACATTTATAATTCACCCCTCCACTTT	CASSLDIYNSPLHF	-	TRBV6-1	TRBJ1-6	-
TGTGCCAGCAGCCAAGATGCAGGGGGTACTGAAGCTTTCTTT	CASSQDAGGTEAFF	TRBD1	TRBV3-1/TRBV3-2	TRBJ1-1	-
TGTGCCAGCAGCTACAGGGGGCTTATCGGGGAGCTGTTTTTT	CASSYRGLIGELFF	TRBD1	TRBV5-6	TRBJ2-2	-
TGCGCCAGCAGCTTAGCCGGGACAGGGAGGTCTCTGAATGAGCAGTTCTTC	CASSLAGTGRSLNEQFF	TRBD1	TRBV5-1	TRBJ2-1	-
TGTGCCATCAGTGAACCTTGGGACACGCCCTATGGCTACACCTTC	CAISEPWDTPYGYTF	-	TRBV10-3	TRBJ1-2	-
TGTGCCAGCAGCTTTGCGGGACAGGGCTACAATGAGCAGTTCTTC	CASSFAGQGYNEQFF	TRBD1	TRBV27	TRBJ2-1	-
TGTGCCAGCTCCTTCGGACAGGGGGAAGATGGCTACACCTTC	CASSFGQGEDGYTF	TRBD1	TRBV18	TRBJ1-2	-